The rows below give T cell receptor beta chains drawn from one sample of a study of blood T cell repertoires in COVID-19. Using immunoSEQ multiplex PCR, the repertoire was profiled, and TCRdb retains in-frame clones only, with some absent. The sample contains about 180,000 clones, roughly 87% of which appear only once. The sequenced sample was PBMCs or T cells enriched from blood (not recorded which). The receptors shown here come from a human donor with acute COVID-19. The donor label of this sample is uncertain. The CDR3 runs from the conserved cysteine through the conserved F or W. Fields, in order: clone size, J gene, D gene, V gene, CDR3 DNA, CDR3 protein. The D gene is left open where the match is weak. Expanded clones get a size class; other rows say once, few or many, or leave the size out.

abundance: NA; j_gene: TRBJ2-2; d_gene: NA; v_gene: TRBV2; CDR3nt: TGTGCCAGCAGTGCGGAGGGGAGTAGGACCGGGGAGCTGTTTTTT; CDR3aa: CASSAEGSRTGELFF
abundance: few; j_gene: TRBJ2-7; d_gene: TRBD1; v_gene: TRBV18; CDR3nt: TGTGCCAGCTCTCGTCGGGACAGGCGCCCGGGGGAGCAGTACTTC; CDR3aa: CASSRRDRRPGEQYF
abundance: NA; j_gene: TRBJ2-5; d_gene: NA; v_gene: TRBV7-2; CDR3nt: TGTGCCAGCAGCTTATCAGGGAAAGAGACCCAGTACTTC; CDR3aa: CASSLSGKETQYF
abundance: NA; j_gene: TRBJ1-1; d_gene: NA; v_gene: TRBV19; CDR3nt: TGTGCCAGTAGTACTCCTATCTTCAACACTGAAGCTTTCTTT; CDR3aa: CASSTPIFNTEAFF
abundance: NA; j_gene: TRBJ1-1; d_gene: TRBD1; v_gene: TRBV30; CDR3nt: TGTGCCTGGAGGGCCAGGGGGCGGAACACTGAAGCTTTCTTT; CDR3aa: CAWRARGRNTEAFF
abundance: once; j_gene: TRBJ2-3; d_gene: NA; v_gene: TRBV2; CDR3nt: TGTGCCAGCAGTGGCAGGGTCCAAGATACGCAGTATTTT; CDR3aa: CASSGRVQDTQYF
abundance: NA; j_gene: TRBJ1-4; d_gene: TRBD1; v_gene: TRBV11-2; CDR3nt: TGTGCCAGCAGCTTAGGGACAGGGGGTCAAAAACTGTTTTTT; CDR3aa: CASSLGTGGQKLFF
abundance: NA; j_gene: TRBJ1-1; d_gene: NA; v_gene: TRBV6-5; CDR3nt: TGTGCCAGCAGGGGTGACAGCTACACTGAAGCTTTCTTT; CDR3aa: CASRGDSYTEAFF
abundance: once; j_gene: TRBJ2-2; d_gene: NA; v_gene: TRBV5-8; CDR3nt: TGTGCCAGCAGCTTACCAAGCGGGCTACACGGTCCGAACACCGGGGAGCTGTTTTTT; CDR3aa: CASSLPSGLHGPNTGELFF
abundance: NA; j_gene: TRBJ2-5; d_gene: NA; v_gene: TRBV6-5; CDR3nt: TGTGCCAGCAGTTACGGTGGGCCGCAGACCCAGTACTTC; CDR3aa: CASSYGGPQTQYF
abundance: NA; j_gene: TRBJ2-1; d_gene: TRBD2; v_gene: TRBV10-3; CDR3nt: TGTGCCATCAGCCCGACTAGCGGGGGGTCAAATGAGCAGTTCTTC; CDR3aa: CAISPTSGGSNEQFF